This T cell receptor beta chain is drawn from a study of blood T cell repertoires in COVID-19. Study as a whole: From the United States, Italy and Spain came samples of acute and convalescent COVID-19.

This clone came up once. V shed 4 bases and J shed 1 base, with 13 bases lying between them. The CDR3 is made up of 16 amino acids. Per the germline V gene, CDR1 is SGHTA and CDR2 is FQGTGA. Original processing methods: Reference gene primers were amplified, and this amplification served to estimate nucleated cell counts. The table came from immunoSEQ multiplex PCR; TCRdb's copy has only in-frame clones and leaves some out. Clonal size and the V and J genes are those of that table, whereas D and trimming came from the DNA. The sample yields 250,000 to 300,000 clones, around 87% seen once. The clonotype originates from a woman in her thirties or forties who had recovered from COVID-19. Sequencing was performed on peripheral blood. The chain couples TRBV7-3 to TRBJ2-2; D is undetermined. The CDR3 reads CASSSLSPGNTGELFF. The DNA for the CDR3 is TGTGCCAGCAGCTCCCTCTCGCCAGGGAACACCGGGGAGCTGTTTTTT.